This record looks at one TCR beta chain sequence and its context. What this receptor recognizes is not known. It has no much larger one-base neighbor in the sample; base qualities were not kept. These data are taken from a study of blood T cell repertoires in COVID-19 (dated by TCRdb to between 2020 and 2021). Notes on the research overall: Samples from collaborators originated in the United States, Italy and Spain and spanned both the acute and convalescent phases of COVID-19. The prospective study material was composed of cDNA or gDNA derived from T cells, B-cell-depleted T cells, or PBMCs. The dataset comprised deeply sampled blood TCRbeta repertoires from subjects exposed to, actively infected with, or recovered from COVID-19. A freely available public database, intended as a resource for researchers studying the immune response to SARS-CoV-2, is where the repertoires were released. The samples were drawn from two sources: the first 160 participants of the ongoing ImmuneRACE study, and 1,000 to 1,500 subjects contributed by 6 global collaborators. A de-identified subject ID, COVID-19 status, age in years and sex were almost always included in the sample metadata. HLA class I and class II types, where available, came from metadata supplied by the sample provider rather than from assay-based typing.

The immunoSEQ Assay, a bias-controlled multiplex PCR, was used to amplify TCRbeta CDR3 regions from genomic DNA. In the original analysis: The number of nucleated cells in each sample was estimated by amplification of reference gene primers within the assay. To quantify the absolute abundance of each unique TCRbeta CDR3 rearrangement, sequence reads were collapsed and filtered. Productive Simpson clonality was computed per sample as the square root of Simpson's diversity index over productive rearrangements. TCRdb holds this immuneACCESS table with in-frame rearrangements only. Some clones are missing; in checked studies, unresolved V genes explain under half, and the rest has no known cause. V and J calls and clone size are those listed in that table; D and trimming were worked out from the DNA. For this sample the table gives 140,000 to 150,000 clones, of which roughly nine tenths were detected only once. Around an eighth of the sample lies in the top ten.

The germline V gene specifies MDHEN as CDR1 and SYDVKM as CDR2. From cysteine to phenylalanine, the CDR3 is 16 amino acids long. Only the CDR3 DNA stays, 48 bases, in frame from base 1. V drops 5 bases and J drops 0 bases, leaving 14 bases in between. What the work shows at the level of the full study, not this receptor alone: The amount of clinical and demographic metadata varied by source and participant and was provided uncurated.

One collaborating source in Seattle enrolled patients while the patients were actively infected and followed the patients over time throughout the course of disease. The collaborating institutions used their own protocols to collect whole blood in K2EDTA tubes. Collaborator samples were shipped for TCRbeta analysis as frozen whole blood, isolated PBMCs, or DNA extracted from either sample type. This chain is built from TRBV28 and TRBJ2-1; a weak D assignment points to TRBD2 (5 bases agree). This clonotype originated in a man aged 18 to 35 with COVID-19, enrolled during active disease. Input material: peripheral blood. Here is the DNA: TGTGCCAGCAGTACTATAGCGACCGGCTCCTACAATGAGCAGTTCTTC. It specifies CASSTIATGSYNEQFF.